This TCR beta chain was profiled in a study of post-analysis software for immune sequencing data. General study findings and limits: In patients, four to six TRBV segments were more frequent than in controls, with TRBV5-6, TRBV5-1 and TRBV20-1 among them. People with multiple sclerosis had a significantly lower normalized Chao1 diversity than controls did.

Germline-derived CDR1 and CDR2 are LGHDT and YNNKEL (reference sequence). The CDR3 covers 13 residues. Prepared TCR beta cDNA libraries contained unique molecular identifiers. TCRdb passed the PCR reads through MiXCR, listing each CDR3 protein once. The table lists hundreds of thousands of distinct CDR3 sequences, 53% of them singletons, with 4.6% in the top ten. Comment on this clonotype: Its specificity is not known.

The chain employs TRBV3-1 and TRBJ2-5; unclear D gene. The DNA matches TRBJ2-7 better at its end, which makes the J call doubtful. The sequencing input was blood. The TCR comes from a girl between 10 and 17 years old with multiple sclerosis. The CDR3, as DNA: TGTGCCAGCAGCCAAGCGCACGAGTACGAGCAGTACTTC. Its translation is CASSQAHEYEQYF.